This T cell receptor (beta chain) was found in a study of beta chain features in type 1 diabetes. About this clone itself: The antigen is undetermined. The germline gene is not matched at one end of the junction; a read error may be the cause.

Sorting produced populations that all topped 95% purity. CDR1 and CDR2 (germline): SGHTA, FQGNSA. The CDR3 covers 17 residues. The authors reverse transcribed all of the isolated RNA, so sequencing captured expressed TCRB transcripts. Clones were sequenced by immunoSEQ multiplex PCR, and TCRdb holds only the in-frame ones, with some missing. In the table there are about 320,000 clones, 14% of which are singletons. Study-wide results and limits: These data did not resolve whether HLA type affects TCRB rearrangement. There was a possibility that cDNA sequencing over-represented cells with high TCR expression. People with Type 1 diabetes carried modestly yet significantly shorter TCRB CDR3s in all four CD4+ subsets.

The sequenced material came from central memory CD4+ T cells from blood. The V call is TRBV7-2, the J call TRBJ2-2; perhaps TRBD2 as D (5 bases). The origin of this receptor is a young man in good health. This CDR3 is CASSQDSYAGNTGELFF. As DNA, the CDR3 is TGCGCCAGCAGCCAAGATAGCTATGCGGGGAACACCGGGGAGCTGTTTTTT.